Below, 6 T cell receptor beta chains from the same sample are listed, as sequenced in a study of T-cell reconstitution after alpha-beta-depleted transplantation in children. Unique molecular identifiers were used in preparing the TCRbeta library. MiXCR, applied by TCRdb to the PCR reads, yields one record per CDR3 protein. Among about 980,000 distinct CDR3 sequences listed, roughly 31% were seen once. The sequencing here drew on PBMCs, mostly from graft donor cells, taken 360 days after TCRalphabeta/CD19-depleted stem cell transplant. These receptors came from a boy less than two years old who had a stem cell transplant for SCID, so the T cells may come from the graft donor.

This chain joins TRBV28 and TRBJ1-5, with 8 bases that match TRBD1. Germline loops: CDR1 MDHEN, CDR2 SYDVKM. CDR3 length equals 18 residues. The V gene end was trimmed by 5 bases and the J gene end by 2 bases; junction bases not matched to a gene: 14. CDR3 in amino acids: CASSDLDRGNVGNQPQHF. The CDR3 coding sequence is TGTGCCAGCAGTGATCTCGACAGGGGAAATGTCGGCAATCAGCCCCAGCATTTT.

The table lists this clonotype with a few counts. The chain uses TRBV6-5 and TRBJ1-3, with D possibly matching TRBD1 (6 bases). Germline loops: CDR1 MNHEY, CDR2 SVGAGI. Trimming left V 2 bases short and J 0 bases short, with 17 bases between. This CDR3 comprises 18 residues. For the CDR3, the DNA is TGTGCCAGCAGTTACGCCGAAACAGGGTTGAGCTCTGGAAACACCATATATTTT. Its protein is CASSYAETGLSSGNTIYF.

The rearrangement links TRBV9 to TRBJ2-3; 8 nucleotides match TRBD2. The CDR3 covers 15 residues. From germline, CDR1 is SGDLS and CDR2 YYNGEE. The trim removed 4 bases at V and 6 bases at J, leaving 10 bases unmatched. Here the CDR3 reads CASSPERGFPDTQYF. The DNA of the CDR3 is TGTGCCAGCAGCCCAGAGCGGGGGTTTCCCGATACGCAGTATTTT.

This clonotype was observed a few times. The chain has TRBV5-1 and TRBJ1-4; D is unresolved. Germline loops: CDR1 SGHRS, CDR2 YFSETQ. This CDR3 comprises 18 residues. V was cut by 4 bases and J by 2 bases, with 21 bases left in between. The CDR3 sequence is CASSPTTLAYGTNEKLFF. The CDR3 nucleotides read TGCGCCAGCAGCCCAACAACCCTGGCATATGGGACTAATGAAAAACTGTTTTTT.

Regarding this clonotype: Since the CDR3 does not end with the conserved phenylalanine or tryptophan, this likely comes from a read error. CDR3 in DNA: TGTGCCAGCAGTTTGGGGGGAAAGACCCAGTACTCC. This gives the protein CASSLGGKTQYS. The chain employs TRBV28 and TRBJ2-5; maybe TRBD2 (6 bases). The ends were cut back, 3 bases at V and 6 bases at J, with 8 bases in the middle. This CDR3 comprises 12 residues. Germline V gives CDR1 MDHEN, CDR2 SYDVKM.

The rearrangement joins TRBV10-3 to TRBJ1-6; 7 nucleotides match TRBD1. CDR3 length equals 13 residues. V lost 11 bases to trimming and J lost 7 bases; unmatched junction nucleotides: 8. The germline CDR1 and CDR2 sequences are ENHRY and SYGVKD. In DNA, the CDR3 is TGTGCCGCAACCGGGACAGAGAATTCACCCCTCCACTTT. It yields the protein CAATGTENSPLHF.